This TCR beta chain was retrieved from a study of PD-L1 blockade in urothelial cancer. Overall study context: About 90% of the roughly 29 patients comprised males who had bladder-origin urothelial cancer. T cells numbered a median of around 140,000 in the blood samples.

The CDR3 length is 17 residues. Per the germline V gene, CDR1 is MGHRA and CDR2 is YSYEKL. V was pared by 1 base and J by 0 bases, with 13 bases between. TCRdb's copy holds only in-frame clones and misses some; the assay was immunoSEQ multiplex PCR. The sample yields roughly 120,000 clones, around nine tenths seen once. Time point: peripheral blood 6 weeks after treatment start. Pretreatment and on-treatment blood mononuclear cell samples were taken, totaling between 1 and 8 time points per patient. V usage is TRBV4-1 and J usage is TRBJ1-3; D ambiguous. This receptor was identified in a man aged 60 to 69 with urothelial cancer. This specimen consisted of PBMCs, obtained around atezolizumab (anti-PD-L1) treatment. The CDR3 here is CASSQALDPSSGNTIYF. The CDR3 DNA follows: TGCGCCAGCAGCCAAGCCCTTGATCCGAGCTCTGGAAACACCATATATTTT.